The next 16 T cell receptor beta chains were all read from a single sample in a study of T-cell reconstitution after alpha-beta-depleted transplantation in children. The library targeted TCRbeta and was prepared with unique molecular identifiers. Using its own MiXCR run on the PCR reads, TCRdb lists one record per CDR3 protein. The data show 200,000 or so distinct CDR3 sequences, with around 5.9% seen just once and about 4.3% held by the top ten. The sequenced sample was PBMCs, obtained before TCRalphabeta/CD19-depleted stem cell transplant. These TCRs come from a girl under two years old with combined immunodeficiency, due to receive a stem cell transplant.

The table lists this clonotype with many counts. CDR3 protein: CWPQNLPTRETQYF. CDR3 nucleotide sequence: TGTTGGCCTCAAAATCTCCCAACGAGGGAGACCCAGTACTTC. The chain has TRBV28 and TRBJ2-5; D unresolved. Germline assignment: CDR1 MDHEN and CDR2 SYDVKM. CDR3 length: 14 residues.

This clonotype was seen a few times. J is TRBJ2-7 and V is TRBV20-1; TRBD2 agrees at 7 bases. The junction had 7 bases not matched to a gene; V was cut back by 3 bases and J by 2 bases. CDR1 is DFQATT and CDR2 is SNEGSKA in the germline V gene (reference sequence). The CDR3 is 14 residues long. CDR3 protein: CSASLSGMAYEQYF. The CDR3 nucleotides read TGCAGTGCTAGTCTAAGCGGGATGGCCTACGAGCAGTACTTC.

This clonotype was recorded at least ten times. This rearrangement joins TRBV7-2 to TRBJ1-6; 8 nucleotides line up with TRBD1. CDR1 and CDR2 from the germline V gene are SGHTA and FQGNSA. CDR3 size: 16 residues. Losses at the gene ends were 0 bases for V and 3 bases for J; bases not matched to a gene: 1. The CDR3 DNA reads as TGTGCCAGCAGCTTAGCGGACAGGGACTATAATTCACCCCTCCACTTT. Amino acids: CASSLADRDYNSPLHF.

This clonotype was detected a few times. The V gene is TRBV6-2 or TRBV6-3, the J gene TRBJ2-7, with D tentatively TRBD2 (6 bases). CDR3 length: 12 residues. The V end lost 10 bases, the J end lost 2 bases, and 12 bases lay between the germline ends. Germline V gene sequence: CDR1 MNHEY, CDR2 SVGEGT. This chain's CDR3 is CATGVGAYEQYF. The CDR3 nucleotides are TGTGCCACGGGAGTGGGGGCCTACGAGCAGTACTTC.

J is TRBJ2-1 and V is TRBV29-1; 8 nucleotides match TRBD2. J lost 15 bases, V lost 3 bases, and 7 bases had no gene match. Germline V gene lookup returns CDR1 SQVTM and CDR2 ANQGSEA. CDR3 size: 11 residues. CDR3 nucleotide sequence: TGCAGCGTTGATGACGGGAGGGTTCCGTTCTTC. This codes for CSVDDGRVPFF.

This clonotype occurred many times. Sequence at one end of the junction differs from germline and may be a read error. The gene calls are TRBV6-2 or TRBV6-3 and TRBJ2-1, with D maybe TRBD2 (6 bases). Germline CDR1 reads MNHEY; CDR2 reads SVGEGT. This CDR3 has 17 amino acids. CDR3 in DNA: TGTGCCAGCACTTACCACTATGGAGGGTCTCCCTACAATGAGCAGTTCTTC. Its protein is CASTYHYGGSPYNEQFF.

In its sample, this clonotype was seen many times. CDR3 nucleotides: TGTGCCAGCAGTTCCCCCCCGGCGTGGCAGTACAATGAGCAGTTCTTC. Its protein is CASSSPPAWQYNEQFF. The rearrangement joins TRBV12-3 or TRBV12-4 to TRBJ2-1; D call uncertain. The CDR3 consists of 16 residues. Trimming took 4 bases from V and 4 from J, leaving 17 bases between them.

This clonotype was seen many times. This chain links TRBV4-1 with TRBJ2-3; D uncertain. Germline V lookup: CDR1 MGHRA, CDR2 YSYEKL. The CDR3 is made up of 15 amino acids. V was cut by 1 base and J by 2 bases, with 10 bases left in between. The CDR3 loop reads CASSQVVLSTDTQYF. The CDR3 DNA reads as TGCGCCAGCAGCCAAGTTGTTCTTTCCACAGATACGCAGTATTTT.

CDR3 region: CASSTLGRPSYEQYF. Here the CDR3 DNA reads TGCGCCAGCAGCACCCTCGGCAGGCCCTCCTACGAGCAGTACTTC. V usage is TRBV4-3 and J usage is TRBJ2-7, with no clear D. With 5 bases removed from V and 0 bases from J, the gap between germline ends came to 14 bases. The CDR3 consists of 15 residues. The germline CDR1 and CDR2 sequences are LGHNA and YSLEER.

The table lists this clonotype with many counts. The chain employs TRBV13 and TRBJ2-1; D ambiguous. CDR1 PRHDT and CDR2 FYEKMQ come from the germline V gene (reference sequence). This CDR3 is 11 amino acids long. Trimming left V 3 bases short and J 9 bases short, with 6 bases between. CDR3 amino acids: CASSLIGEQFF. The CDR3 bases are TGTGCCAGCAGCTTGATCGGTGAGCAGTTCTTC.

This clonotype has ten or more counts. The chain has TRBV5-4 and TRBJ2-3; 9 bases agree with TRBD2. V was pared by 0 bases and J by 4 bases, with 9 bases of the junction left unmatched. This CDR3 has 17 residues. Germline V CDR1 and CDR2: SGHNT, YYREEE (reference sequence). The CDR3 DNA reads TGTGCCAGCAGCTTGGCTTATAGCGGGGGAATCGCAGATACGCAGTATTTT. Translated, it gives CASSLAYSGGIADTQYF.

This clonotype was seen repeatedly, ten times or more. This chain uses TRBV29-1 with TRBJ2-7, with D possibly being TRBD1 (6 bases). Per the germline V gene, CDR1 is SQVTM and CDR2 is ANQGSEA. Trimming took off 6 bases at V and 4 bases at J, with 16 bases between the two ends. The CDR3 length is 13 residues. CDR3 protein: CSVITGNGYEQYF. CDR3 nucleotides: TGCAGCGTCATCACAGGGAACGGGTACGAGCAGTACTTC.

In its sample, this clonotype was seen many times. The chain uses TRBV5-1 and TRBJ2-3; TRBD1 matches 10 bases. This CDR3 comprises 16 residues. V lost 3 bases, J lost 3 bases, and 7 bases stayed unmatched. Germline-derived CDR1 and CDR2 are SGHRS and YFSETQ. CDR3 in DNA: TGCGCCAGCAGCTCCCTGCGGGACAGGGGTACAGATACGCAGTATTTT. This codes for CASSSLRDRGTDTQYF.

The sample holds many counts of this clonotype. The rearrangement uses TRBV7-2 and TRBJ2-2; D is perhaps TRBD1 (5 bases). The CDR3 runs 14 residues. Germline values: CDR1 SGHTA, CDR2 FQGNSA. V lost 0 bases and J 4 bases, leaving 6 bases between the germline ends. CDR3 coding DNA: TGTGCCAGCAGCTTAGCCCAGGGCACCGGGGAGCTGTTTTTT. Its translation is CASSLAQGTGELFF.

The sample holds a few counts of this clonotype. The rearrangement joins TRBV4-3 to TRBJ1-2, with D unclear. In germline, CDR1 is LGHNA, CDR2 YSLEER. V lost 1 base and J lost 6, with 12 bases in between. The length of the CDR3 is 14 residues. The CDR3 DNA is TGCGCCAGCAGCCAAGGGTATGACGGGGATGGCTACACCTTC. It encodes CASSQGYDGDGYTF.

In its sample, this clonotype was seen many times. The chain uses TRBV7-2 and TRBJ1-2; 7 bases match TRBD1. The V gene's germline CDR1 is SGHTA and CDR2 FQGNSA. This CDR3 has 13 amino acids. V shed 3 bases, J shed 6 bases, and the junction held 4 bases outside the gene matches. CDR3 sequence: CASSFWDSDGYTF. The DNA for the CDR3 is TGTGCCAGCAGCTTTTGGGACAGCGATGGCTACACCTTC.